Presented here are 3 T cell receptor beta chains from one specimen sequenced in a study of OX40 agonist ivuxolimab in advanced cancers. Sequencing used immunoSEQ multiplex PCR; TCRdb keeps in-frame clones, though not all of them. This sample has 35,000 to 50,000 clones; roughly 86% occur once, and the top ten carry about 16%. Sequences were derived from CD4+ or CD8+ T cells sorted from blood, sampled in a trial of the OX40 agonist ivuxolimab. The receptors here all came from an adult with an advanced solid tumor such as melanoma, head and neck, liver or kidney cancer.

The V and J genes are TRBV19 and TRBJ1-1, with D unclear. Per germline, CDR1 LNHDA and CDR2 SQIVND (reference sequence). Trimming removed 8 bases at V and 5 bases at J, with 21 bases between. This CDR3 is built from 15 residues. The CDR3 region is CASFNGWAVRTEAFF. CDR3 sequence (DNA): TGTGCCAGTTTCAACGGGTGGGCCGTGAGAACTGAAGCTTTCTTT.

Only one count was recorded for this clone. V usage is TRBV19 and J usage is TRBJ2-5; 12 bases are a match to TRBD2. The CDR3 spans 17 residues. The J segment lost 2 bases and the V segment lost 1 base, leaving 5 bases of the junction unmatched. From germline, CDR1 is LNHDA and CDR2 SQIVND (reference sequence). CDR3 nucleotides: TGTGCCAGTAGTATAGGAACGACTAGCGGGGGACAAGAGACCCAGTACTTC. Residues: CASSIGTTSGGQETQYF. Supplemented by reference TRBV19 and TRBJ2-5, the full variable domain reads DGGITQSPKYLFRKEGQNVTLSCEQNLNHDAMYWYRQDPGQGLRLIYYSQIVNDFQKGDIAEGYSVSREKKESFPLTVTSAQKNPTAFYLCASSIGTTSGGQETQYFGPGTRLLVL.

The CDR3 protein is CASSPSPGTQAKQPQHF. The CDR3 DNA reads as TGTGCCAGCAGCCCAAGTCCCGGGACGCAGGCAAAGCAGCCCCAGCATTTT. The V and J genes are TRBV12-1 and TRBJ1-5. TRBV12-1 is a pseudogene segment. The CDR3 is 17 residues long.